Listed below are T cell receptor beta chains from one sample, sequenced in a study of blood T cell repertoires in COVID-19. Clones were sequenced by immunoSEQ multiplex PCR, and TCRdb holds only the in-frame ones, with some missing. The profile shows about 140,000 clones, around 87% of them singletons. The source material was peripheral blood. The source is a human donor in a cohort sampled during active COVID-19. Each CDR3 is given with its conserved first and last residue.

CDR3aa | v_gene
CASSYSSTGQNSPLHF | TRBV6-5
CSVVDREIQHF | TRBV29-1
CASSLALAGGYNEQFF | TRBV13
CATSSQRISTQYF | TRBV15
CASSDLGGSSYNEQFF | TRBV11-2
CASSQGTINYGYTF | TRBV7-9
CASSLGGDYGYTF | TRBV28
CASSQKLATGELFF | TRBV3-1/TRBV3-2
CASSRSSEKTQYF | TRBV6-2/TRBV6-3
CASSLAGGEQYF | TRBV7-6
CASSPESGGPLHF | TRBV18
CSASEGGNYEQYF | TRBV20-1
CASLRDRARFYNEQFF | TRBV11-2
CASSQSDFLNTEAFF | TRBV3-1/TRBV3-2
CASSSSGLGANVLTF | TRBV28
CASRSTGGGTGELFF | TRBV4-1
CASSPMGPAGVETQYF | TRBV27
CASSKGRRATNEKLFF | TRBV25-1
CAWRLNSGRDPYF | TRBV30
CASSYQGRYQPQHF | TRBV28
CASSVGTGGGEQYF | TRBV9
CASSAVPADTQYF | TRBV9
CASSFSSGGWGDTQYF | TRBV28
CASRLSDMAYEQYF | TRBV28
CASSPRINKHLTDTQYF | TRBV27
CATSSDRGYEQYF | TRBV15
CASSDRGWRNEQFF | TRBV2
CASSYGAGIDNEQFF | TRBV5-4
CASKSYSGGAPNEQFF | TRBV5-1
CASSSRDRGPSPLHF | TRBV11-2
CASSREGTGVNTGELFF | TRBV19
CASSRRGTGANVLTF | TRBV7-3
CASSQSTSGILRDEQFF | TRBV23-1
CASRFTSGRAGGEQFF | TRBV7-2
CASSFQGGNTDTQYF | TRBV5-1
CASSSSGRLSYNEQFF | TRBV28
CASSLAGAAGEGWTQYF | TRBV11-2
CASQASRTSGTGTQYF | TRBV10-2
CASRRQPWMNTEAFF | TRBV27
CASSDWRGGAGELFF | TRBV6-1
CATVRQGSYNEQFF | TRBV2
CASSLTRGGADTQYF | TRBV4-1
CASSEVLAGGLKTQYF | TRBV6-1
CASSQDTGTGYYGYTF | TRBV4-1
CASSPAAGATYGYTF | TRBV5-6
CASSPPARVLLAKNIQYF | TRBV28
CASSGEGATQGEQYF | TRBV9
CASSTPGQTYEQYF | TRBV19
CASSSGTPPYEQYF | TRBV7-2
CASSTLGQMNTEAFF | TRBV6-5
CASSGRDLLPVEQYF | TRBV21-1
CASIPGTDSVQPQHF | TRBV6-5
CSVGRDSDYYGYTF | TRBV29-1
CASSSTPRADNEQFF | TRBV6-1